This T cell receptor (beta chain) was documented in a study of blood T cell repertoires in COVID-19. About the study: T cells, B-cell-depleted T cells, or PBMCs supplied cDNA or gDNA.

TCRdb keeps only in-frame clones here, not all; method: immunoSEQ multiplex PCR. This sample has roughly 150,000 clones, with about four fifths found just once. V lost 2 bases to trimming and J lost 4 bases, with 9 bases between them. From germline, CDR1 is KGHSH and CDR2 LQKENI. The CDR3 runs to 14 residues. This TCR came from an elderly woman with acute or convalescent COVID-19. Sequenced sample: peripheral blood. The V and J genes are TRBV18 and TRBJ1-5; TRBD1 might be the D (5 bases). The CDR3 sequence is CASSPAGRNQPQHF. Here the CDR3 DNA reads TGTGCCAGCTCACCAGCAGGGAGGAATCAGCCCCAGCATTTT.